These 28 T cell receptor beta chains originate from one sample sequenced in a study of breast tumors, draining lymph nodes, adjacent tissues. TCRdb reprocessed the multiplex PCR reads with MiXCR, giving one entry per CDR3 protein. The sample records tens of thousands of distinct CDR3 sequences, roughly 23% being singletons. Sequencing was carried out using breast tumor tissue. The receptors shown here come from a female donor with breast cancer. Some clones in this sample may be carry-over from other donors' samples.

This clonotype was counted many times. The J gene is TRBJ2-3, the V gene TRBV12-3 or TRBV12-4; 8 bases fit TRBD2. This CDR3 comprises 17 residues. The ends lost 6 bases at V and 0 bases at J; junction bases unmatched: 11. CDR3 loop: CASRTGGALTSTDTQYF. In DNA, the CDR3 is TGTGCCAGCAGAACCGGGGGGGCACTAACTAGCACAGATACGCAGTATTTT.

This clonotype appeared many times. V usage is TRBV2 and J usage is TRBJ1-2; a weak D match, TRBD1 (6 bases). This CDR3 has 15 residues. Trimming took off 3 bases at V and 2 bases at J, with 13 bases between the two ends. The germline V gene has CDR1 SNHLY and CDR2 FYNNEI. The CDR3 DNA follows: TGTGCCAGCAGTGAGTCTCAGGGGACCAACTATGGCTACACCTTC. This translates into CASSESQGTNYGYTF.

This clonotype was recorded at least ten times. V and J are TRBV11-2 and TRBJ2-2; TRBD1 is a possible D gene (5 bases). The germline V gene has CDR1 SGHAT and CDR2 FQNNGV. Trimming pared 1 base from V and 2 bases from J, leaving 14 bases between. CDR3 size: 17 residues. CDR3 residues: CASSLAWGTINTGELFF. The CDR3 DNA is TGTGCCAGCAGCTTAGCTTGGGGCACTATTAACACCGGGGAGCTGTTTTTT.

This clonotype showed up many times. The gene calls are TRBV6-5 and TRBJ2-7, with unresolved D. V gave up 5 bases and J gave up 5 bases, with 7 bases separating them. The CDR3 sequence is 11 residues long. Germline assignment: CDR1 MNHEY and CDR2 SVGAGI. In nucleotides, the CDR3 is TGTGCCAGCAGTAGATTCGACGAGCAGTACTTC. This translates into CASSRFDEQYF.

V gene TRBV27 combines with J gene TRBJ1-6; TRBD1 aligns across 7 bases. Germline V gene sequence: CDR1 MNHEY, CDR2 SMNVEV (reference sequence). V gave up 2 bases and J gave up 13 bases; unmatched junction bases: 2. This CDR3 spans 12 amino acids. The CDR3 reads CASSLTGVPLHF. CDR3 DNA: TGTGCCAGCAGTTTAACAGGGGTTCCCCTCCACTTT.

This clonotype was detected many times. The chain couples TRBV7-8 to TRBJ1-5; 7 bases line up with TRBD1. J lost 5 bases, V lost 5 bases, and 3 bases had no gene match. The CDR3 extends over 13 amino acids. Germline CDR1 and CDR2: SGHVS and FQNEAQ. Here the CDR3 reads CASSPDRDQPQHF. In DNA form, the CDR3 reads TGTGCCAGCAGCCCCGACAGGGATCAGCCCCAGCATTTT.

Many counts were recorded for this clonotype. The chain couples TRBV6-1 to TRBJ2-1; the D is unclear. The CDR3 contains 14 residues. The germline V gene encodes CDR1 MNHNS and CDR2 SASEGT. The ends were cut back, 2 bases at V and 6 bases at J, with 11 bases in the middle. CDR3 in amino acids: CASSETAEANEQFF. Here the CDR3 DNA reads TGTGCCAGCAGTGAAACGGCAGAAGCCAATGAGCAGTTCTTC.

This clonotype was recorded at least ten times. The genes are TRBV5-5 and TRBJ1-3, with D unresolved. This CDR3 has 14 residues. The germline V gene has CDR1 SGHKS and CDR2 YYEKEE (reference sequence). V lost 0 bases and J lost 2, with 6 bases in between. CDR3 protein: CASSLDGAGNTIYF. DNA for the CDR3: TGTGCCAGCAGCTTGGATGGGGCTGGAAACACCATATATTTT.

This clonotype was counted at least ten times. The chain has TRBV7-7 and TRBJ2-7; D is uncertain. V lost 4 bases, J lost 6 bases, and 13 bases lay in between. This CDR3 has 13 amino acids. The germline V gene has CDR1 SSHAT and CDR2 FNYEAQ (reference sequence). The CDR3 bases are TGTGCCAGCAGCTCCAAACCCCACTCCGAGCAGTACTTC. Its translation is CASSSKPHSEQYF.

The sample holds many counts of this clonotype. J is TRBJ1-2 and V is TRBV12-3 or TRBV12-4, with 7 bases that match TRBD1. Losses at the gene ends were 4 bases for V and 8 bases for J; bases not matched to a gene: 7. This CDR3 has 13 amino acids. The DNA for the CDR3 is TGTGCCAGCAGTTCCCGACAGGGAAGGGGCTACACCTTC. Translating it yields CASSSRQGRGYTF.

This clonotype was counted at least ten times. This chain links TRBV4-1 with TRBJ2-1; D is possibly TRBD1 (5 bases). The CDR3 contains 16 residues. V was cut by 0 bases and J by 0 bases, with 9 bases left in between. The germline V gene has CDR1 MGHRA and CDR2 YSYEKL. The CDR3 DNA is TGCGCCAGCAGCCAAGAAGCAGGGAACTCCTACAATGAGCAGTTCTTC. It is translated as CASSQEAGNSYNEQFF.

This clonotype was observed a handful of times. This rearrangement joins TRBV5-4 to TRBJ2-1, with 7 bases fitting TRBD2. This CDR3 comprises 13 residues. Trimming cost V 10 bases and J 0 bases; bases outside gene matches: 4. In germline, CDR1 is SGHNT, CDR2 YYREEE (reference sequence). Here the CDR3 DNA reads TGTGCCGGCCGGGACTACTCCTACAATGAGCAGTTCTTC. Protein: CAGRDYSYNEQFF.

The rearrangement joins TRBV20-1 to TRBJ1-2; tentative D call: TRBD1 (5 bases). The CDR3 has 14 amino acids. Trimming removed 4 bases at V and 6 bases at J, with 18 bases between. The germline V gene encodes CDR1 DFQATT and CDR2 SNEGSKA (reference sequence). The CDR3 sequence: CSAMGRGFTDGYTF. CDR3 nucleotides: TGCAGTGCTATGGGACGGGGGTTTACAGATGGCTACACCTTC.

This clonotype has just a few counts. Since a much larger clone is just one base distant, this may be a read error. This chain joins TRBV7-6 and TRBJ2-7; D assignment may be TRBD1 or TRBD2 (6 bases each). Germline-derived CDR1 and CDR2 are SGHVS and FNYEAQ. The CDR3 sequence is 13 residues long. CDR3 protein: CAGSLGGTDEQYF. The CDR3 nucleotides read TGTGCCGGCAGCTTAGGGGGGACCGACGAGCAGTACTTC.

As regards this clonotype: A much larger clone lies one base from this, so it may be a read error. The J gene is TRBJ1-2, the V gene TRBV5-6; D unclear. V was clipped by 5 bases and J by 4 bases, with 21 bases between them. This CDR3 contains 16 residues. CDR1 is SGHDT, CDR2 YYEEEE, per germline. The CDR3 sequence: CASRQETGSSCYGYTF. CDR3 in DNA: TGTGCCAGCAGACAAGAGACGGGATCCTCCTGCTATGGCTACACCTTC.

This clonotype was detected many times. The genes are TRBV19 and TRBJ1-2; 9 positions match TRBD1. With V trimmed by 9 bases and J by 2 bases, 13 bases remained unmatched. Germline loops: CDR1 LNHDA, CDR2 SQIVND (reference sequence). There are 16 residues in the CDR3. The CDR3, as DNA: TGTGCCAGCAGGAGGAGCGGGACAGGGCAAAACTATGGCTACACCTTC. It encodes CASRRSGTGQNYGYTF.

The J gene is TRBJ1-1, the V gene TRBV27; no firm D call. The ends were cut back, 6 bases at V and 2 bases at J, with 7 bases in the middle. CDR3 length: 12 residues. The V gene's germline CDR1 is MNHEY and CDR2 SMNVEV (reference sequence). This CDR3 reads CASRGFNTEAFF. The DNA for the CDR3 is TGTGCCAGCAGAGGTTTCAACACTGAAGCTTTCTTT.

At least ten counts were recorded for this clonotype. V gene TRBV6-1 combines with J gene TRBJ2-3; 7 bases fit TRBD1. Losses at the gene ends were 5 bases for V and 0 bases for J; bases not matched to a gene: 11. Germline CDR1 MNHNS, CDR2 SASEGT. CDR3 size: 17 residues. This chain's CDR3 is CASSTDHRGVSTDTQYF. DNA of the CDR3: TGTGCCAGCAGTACTGATCACAGGGGAGTTAGCACAGATACGCAGTATTTT.

This clonotype was counted at least ten times. J is TRBJ2-3 and V is TRBV12-5; 13 nucleotides line up with TRBD2. The CDR3 is made up of 18 amino acids. Germline-derived CDR1 and CDR2 are LGHNT and FRNRAP. J lost 0 bases, V lost 2 bases, and 5 bases had no gene match. The CDR3 bases are TGTGCTAGTGGTTTGCACGGGACTAGCGGGAAGAGCACAGATACGCAGTATTTT. It codes for CASGLHGTSGKSTDTQYF.

Only a few counts were recorded for this clonotype. The V gene is TRBV3-1, the J gene TRBJ1-5, with D unclear. Trimming pared 0 bases from V and 0 bases from J, leaving 3 bases between. Germline CDR1 is LGHDT and CDR2 is YNNKEL (reference sequence). The CDR3 extends over 14 amino acids. For the CDR3, the DNA is TGTGCCAGCAGCCAAGATTATAGCAATCAGCCCCAGCATTTT. It is translated as CASSQDYSNQPQHF.

This clonotype was recorded a few times. A much larger clone lies one base from this, so it may be a read error. The J gene is TRBJ1-5, the V gene TRBV7-2; no clear D. The CDR3 loop spans 16 amino acids. V was cut by 1 base and J by 6 bases, with 16 bases left in between. Germline values: CDR1 SGHTA, CDR2 FQGNSA. CDR3 sequence (DNA): TGTGCCAGCAGCTTAGTAGCGACGTCTGGAAGTCAGCCCCAGCATTTT. Protein: CASSLVATSGSQPQHF.

The genes are TRBV27 and TRBJ2-5, with D perhaps matching TRBD1 or TRBD2 (6 bases each). With 3 bases removed from V and 4 bases from J, the gap between germline ends came to 9 bases. The CDR3 totals 13 residues. Germline values: CDR1 MNHEY, CDR2 SMNVEV (reference sequence). DNA of the CDR3: TGTGCCAGCAGTTTTGAGGGGGGAGAGACCCAGTACTTC. As protein: CASSFEGGETQYF.

Many counts were recorded for this clonotype. J is TRBJ2-1 and V is TRBV3-1, with 10 bases identical to TRBD2. The CDR3 is 15 amino acids. Germline trimming cut 4 bases from V and 4 bases from J; bases unmatched to any gene: 4. Germline CDR1 reads LGHDT; CDR2 reads YNNKEL (reference sequence). CDR3 nucleotides: TGTGCCAGCAGCCTCTTAGCGGGAGGTTACAATGAGCAGTTCTTC. Translated, it gives CASSLLAGGYNEQFF.

This clonotype was counted many times. The rearrangement joins TRBV5-1 to TRBJ1-6; D might be TRBD1 (5 bases). There are 15 residues in the CDR3. Looked up from germline, CDR1 is SGHRS and CDR2 is YFSETQ. V was shortened by 0 bases and J by 4 bases, with 8 bases between the two germline ends. CDR3 sequence reads: CASSLDDSYNSPLHF. The CDR3 nucleotides are TGCGCCAGCAGCTTGGATGACAGTTATAATTCACCCCTCCACTTT.

This clonotype was counted a few times. The rearrangement joins TRBV19 to TRBJ1-4, with TRBD1 as a possible D gene (5 bases). The germline V and J ends were trimmed by 0 bases and 1 base, with 15 bases remaining between them. CDR3 length equals 18 residues. Per germline, CDR1 LNHDA and CDR2 SQIVND (reference sequence). CDR3 region: CASSIDLSGTGTNEKLFF. Written as DNA, the CDR3 is TGTGCCAGTAGTATAGATCTATCTGGGACTGGAACTAATGAAAAACTGTTTTTT. Based on the CDR3 plus reference TRBV19 and TRBJ1-4, the full variable domain is DGGITQSPKYLFRKEGQNVTLSCEQNLNHDAMYWYRQDPGQGLRLIYYSQIVNDFQKGDIAEGYSVSREKKESFPLTVTSAQKNPTAFYLCASSIDLSGTGTNEKLFFGSGTQLSVL.

This clonotype appeared many times. The chain employs TRBV28 and TRBJ1-2; no firm D call. The CDR3 is 16 amino acids. The V gene lost 3 bases and the J gene lost 0 bases, with 14 bases spanning the gap. Per germline, CDR1 MDHEN and CDR2 SYDVKM. CDR3 bases: TGTGCCAGCAGTTTCTCTGGGATTATGGCTAACTATGGCTACACCTTC. This translates into CASSFSGIMANYGYTF.

This rearrangement joins TRBV20-1 to TRBJ2-7, with TRBD1 as a possible D gene (6 bases). Germline V gives CDR1 DFQATT, CDR2 SNEGSKA (reference sequence). Trimming cost V 4 bases and J 6 bases, with 19 bases left between them. CDR3 length equals 14 residues. In DNA form, the CDR3 reads TGCAGTGCTATGACAACAGGGCAGGGCGCCGAGCAGTACTTC. Its translation is CSAMTTGQGAEQYF.

Comments on this clonotype: Possible read error: a much larger clone is one base away. V is TRBV5-1 and J is TRBJ2-3; 10 positions match TRBD1. Per germline, CDR1 SGHRS and CDR2 YFSETQ. The CDR3 is 15 residues long. Written as DNA, the CDR3 is TGCGCCGGCAGCGACGGGACAGGGGACACAGATACGCAGTATTTT. Amino acids: CAGSDGTGDTDTQYF.